The 4 T cell receptor beta chains listed next were all sequenced from one sample in a study of identical twins. MiXCR, applied by TCRdb to the 5' RACE reads, yields one record per CDR3 protein. The profile shows roughly 290,000 distinct CDR3 sequences, around 9.7% of them singletons. These sequences were also reported in another study, on yellow fever vaccine responses in identical twins.

The sample consisted of CD8+ T cells sorted from blood. All receptors come from a woman between 18 and 29 years old in good health.

To note about this clonotype: Because the CDR3's place on the DNA is in doubt, the DNA is left out and the CDR3 is given as listed by TCRdb. The gene calls are TRBV6-2 or TRBV6-3 and TRBJ2-7; TRBD1, the table's D call, was not compared with the DNA. Germline CDR1 is MNHEY and CDR2 is SVGEGT. The CDR3 length is 15 residues, termini included. The CDR3 sequence is CASSYPTVAGYEQYF.

This clonotype was seen ten or more times. V is TRBV6-1 and J is TRBJ1-1; 8 bases agree with TRBD1. The ends lost 5 bases at V and 6 bases at J; junction bases unmatched: 11. The CDR3 is 15 residues long. CDR1 is MNHNS, CDR2 SASEGT, per germline. This chain's CDR3 is CASSLRTGWDAEAFF. The CDR3 nucleotides read TGTGCCAGCAGTCTTCGGACAGGGTGGGACGCTGAAGCTTTCTTT.

This rearrangement joins TRBV9 to TRBJ2-5, with D tentatively TRBD1 or TRBD2 (5 bases each). Germline CDR1 is SGDLS and CDR2 is YYNGEE. Trimming left V 3 bases short and J 0 bases short, with 15 bases between. This CDR3 spans 16 amino acids. Here the CDR3 reads CASSASGTGYQETQYF. The CDR3 coding sequence is TGTGCCAGCAGCGCTTCTGGGACCGGGTACCAAGAGACCCAGTACTTC.

This clonotype was seen a handful of times. The rearrangement links TRBV29-1 to TRBJ2-2; the D is unclear. CDR1 and CDR2 from the germline V gene are SQVTM and ANQGSEA. V gave up 7 bases and J gave up 2 bases, with 11 bases separating them. CDR3 length: 13 residues. CDR3 nucleotide sequence: TGCAGCGCTGTGGTCACCAACACCGGGGAGCTGTTTTTT. Its translation: CSAVVTNTGELFF.